The 18 T cell receptor beta chains in this list originate from one sample, sequenced in a study of shared clonotypes between healthy human individuals. Profiling relied on immunoSEQ multiplex PCR, and the TCRdb table lists in-frame clones only, not all of them. Of more than 1 million clones in the sample, 75% to 80% were seen once. Specimen: memory CD4+ T cells from PBMCs. Subset reported: CD45RA-negative fraction. The receptors shown here come from a young man in good health. Some clones in this sample may be carry-over from other donors' samples.

The V gene is TRBV5-6, the J gene TRBJ1-5, with D hard to call. Between the trimmed V and J ends, which lost 0 bases and 4 bases, there was a span of 11 bases. The CDR3 has 15 amino acids. CDR1 and CDR2 (germline): SGHDT, YYEEEE. The CDR3 spells CASSLATTVNQPQHF. The CDR3 DNA is TGTGCCAGCAGCTTGGCCACAACAGTAAATCAGCCCCAGCATTTT.

Comments on this clone: Other DNA sequences in the sample encode the same CDR3. This rearrangement joins TRBV11-2 to TRBJ1-3; 9 bases agree with TRBD1. The CDR3 is 14 amino acids. The V gene end was trimmed by 5 bases and the J gene end by 5 bases; junction bases not matched to a gene: 4. Germline CDR1 is SGHAT and CDR2 is FQNNGV. The CDR3 loop is CASSPGTGRNTIYF. The DNA for the CDR3 is TGTGCCAGCAGCCCTGGGACAGGGAGAAACACCATATATTTT.

The gene calls are TRBV28 and TRBJ1-3; D is undetermined. The CDR3 has 16 residues. Germline values: CDR1 MDHEN, CDR2 SYDVKM. The germline V and J ends were trimmed by 6 bases and 2 bases, with 17 bases remaining between them. CDR3 sequence reads: CASSLPGLDAGNTIYF. CDR3 DNA sequence: TGTGCCAGCAGCCTTCCTGGCTTGGATGCTGGAAACACCATATATTTT.

The chain couples TRBV19 to TRBJ1-2; D is unclear. The V end lost 0 bases, the J end lost 7 bases, and 15 bases lay between the germline ends. Germline V CDR1 and CDR2: LNHDA, SQIVND (reference sequence). The length of the CDR3 is 15 residues. This CDR3 is CASSIDPGAVGGYTF. Here the CDR3 DNA reads TGTGCCAGTAGTATAGATCCCGGCGCTGTTGGTGGCTACACCTTC.

Comments on this clone: The same CDR3 arises from other DNA sequences in this sample as well. The V gene is TRBV4-1, the J gene TRBJ2-7; D not resolved. This CDR3 spans 14 amino acids. The germline gives CDR1 MGHRA, CDR2 YSYEKL. V shed 4 bases and J shed 0 bases, with 10 bases lying between them. The CDR3 nucleotides are TGCGCCAGCAGCCCGACACGAACCTCCTACGAGCAGTACTTC. This gives the protein CASSPTRTSYEQYF.

The CDR3: CASRPGQGRNQYF. CDR3 bases: TGTGCCAGCAGGCCGGGACAGGGGCGCAACCAGTACTTC. V is TRBV6-6 and J is TRBJ2-7; 10 nucleotides match TRBD1. With V trimmed by 6 bases and J by 10 bases, 9 bases remained unmatched. Germline CDR1 reads MNHNY; CDR2 reads SVGAGI (reference sequence). There are 13 residues in the CDR3.

V usage is TRBV7-9 and J usage is TRBJ2-5, with D perhaps assigned TRBD1 or TRBD2 (6 bases each). Per the germline V gene, CDR1 is SEHNR and CDR2 is FQNEAQ (reference sequence). This CDR3 comprises 15 residues. The germline V and J ends were trimmed by 0 bases and 4 bases, with 12 bases remaining between them. The CDR3 spells CASSLAEGGGETQYF. CDR3 in DNA: TGTGCCAGCAGCTTAGCCGAGGGGGGAGGAGAGACCCAGTACTTC.

The V and J genes are TRBV28 and TRBJ2-1, with 11 bases lining up with TRBD2. There are 14 residues in the CDR3. The ends lost 7 bases at V and 8 bases at J; junction bases unmatched: 7. Germline V gene sequence: CDR1 MDHEN, CDR2 SYDVKM. The CDR3 sequence: CASKTSGSKDEQFF. The CDR3 DNA sequence: TGTGCCAGCAAAACTAGCGGGAGCAAGGATGAGCAGTTCTTC.

Points on this clone: The junction departs from the called germline gene at one end, perhaps through a read error. This rearrangement joins TRBV13 to TRBJ2-3, with D perhaps given as TRBD1 or TRBD2 (6 bases each). Germline CDR1 and CDR2: PRHDT and FYEKMQ (reference sequence). The CDR3 totals 14 residues. CDR3 protein: CASSLGGSTDTQYF. CDR3 coding DNA: TGTGCCAGCAGTTTAGGGGGGAGCACAGATACGCAGTATTTT.

The chain uses TRBV11-2 and TRBJ2-1, with TRBD2 as a possible D gene (5 bases). The CDR3 has 16 amino acids. Deletions cut 1 base from V and 3 bases from J, with 13 bases between. CDR1 SGHAT and CDR2 FQNNGV come from the germline V gene. In DNA, the CDR3 is TGTGCCAGCAGCTTAGCCGGGCGGGCCTACTACAATGAGCAGTTCTTC. Translating it yields CASSLAGRAYYNEQFF.

The chain employs TRBV4-2 and TRBJ2-7; 8 positions agree with TRBD2. This CDR3 spans 16 amino acids. The V and J ends lost 2 bases and 2 bases, in that order; junction bases with no gene match: 8. CDR1 and CDR2 (germline): LGHNA, YNFKEQ. In DNA, the CDR3 is TGTGCCAGCAGCCAACCGAACTCGGGACTAGCCTACGAGCAGTACTTC. This encodes CASSQPNSGLAYEQYF.

Regarding this clone: The junction does not match germline at one end; this may be a read error. This chain joins TRBV5-1 and TRBJ2-5, with D uncertain. Germline V CDR1 and CDR2: SGHRS, YFSETQ. This CDR3 is 13 amino acids long. The CDR3 DNA sequence: TGCGCCAGCGGCTTGACGGTCCAAGAGACCCAGTACTTC. Its protein product is CASGLTVQETQYF.

The chain carries TRBV6-1 and TRBJ1-1; TRBD1 matches 8 bases. Germline V lookup: CDR1 MNHNS, CDR2 SASEGT. The V segment lost 2 bases and the J segment 1 base; nucleotides outside the gene matches: 3. The CDR3 is 15 amino acids. The CDR3 loop reads CASSEQGATNTEAFF. In DNA, the CDR3 is TGTGCCAGCAGTGAACAGGGGGCGACGAACACTGAAGCTTTCTTT.

This clone was observed a few times. V usage is TRBV5-6 and J usage is TRBJ1-2, with 7 bases lining up with TRBD1. CDR1 SGHDT and CDR2 YYEEEE come from the germline V gene. This CDR3 has 12 amino acids. The junction had 1 base not matched to a gene; V was cut back by 4 bases and J by 4 bases. The CDR3 nucleotides are TGTGCCAGCAGCGGGGACAGCTATGGCTACACCTTC. This encodes CASSGDSYGYTF. Looking up the rest from reference TRBV5-6 and TRBJ1-2 gives the full variable domain: DAGVTQSPTHLIKTRGQQVTLRCSPKSGHDTVSWYQQALGQGPQFIFQYYEEEERQRGNFPDRFSGHQFPNYSSELNVNALLLGDSALYLCASSGDSYGYTFGSGTRLTVV.

This sequence joins TRBV5-1 and TRBJ2-5, with D perhaps matching TRBD1 (5 bases). The CDR3 sequence is 13 residues long. CDR1 and CDR2 from the germline V gene are SGHRS and YFSETQ. Trimming removed 5 bases from V and 2 bases from J, with 10 bases in between. In DNA form, the CDR3 reads TGCGCCAGCAGAACACAGGAGCAAGAGACCCAGTACTTC. This gives the protein CASRTQEQETQYF.

The chain has TRBV9 and TRBJ2-1; no reliable D call. Trimming pared 0 bases from V and 8 bases from J, leaving 12 bases between. Germline CDR1 is SGDLS and CDR2 is YYNGEE. The CDR3 sequence is 14 residues long. The CDR3 sequence is CASSVDGSSDEQFF. CDR3 in DNA: TGTGCCAGCAGCGTAGATGGCAGCTCGGATGAGCAGTTCTTC.

The chain is built from TRBV2 and TRBJ2-2; weak D call: TRBD1 (6 bases). Germline-derived CDR1 and CDR2 are SNHLY and FYNNEI. This CDR3 spans 15 amino acids. The germline V and J ends were trimmed by 4 bases and 0 bases, with 9 bases remaining between them. This CDR3 reads CASSGTAPNTGELFF. CDR3 coding DNA: TGTGCCAGCAGTGGGACAGCCCCGAACACCGGGGAGCTGTTTTTT. Full variable domain (missing parts from reference TRBV2 and TRBJ2-2): EPEVTQTPSHQVTQMGQEVILRCVPISNHLYFYWYRQILGQKVEFLVSFYNNEISEKSEIFDDQFSVERPDGSNFTLKIRSTKLEDSAMYFCASSGTAPNTGELFFGEGSRLTVL.

This clone was counted only a few times. The chain joins TRBV6-1 to TRBJ1-5, with D unclear. Trimming left V 5 bases short and J 7 bases short, with 6 bases between. The CDR3 covers 11 residues. The V gene's germline CDR1 is MNHNS and CDR2 SASEGT. For the CDR3, the DNA is TGTGCCAGCAGTTTTCAGCAGCCCCAGCATTTT. This sequence encodes CASSFQQPQHF.